A single sample is the source of the 8 T cell receptor beta chains below, sequenced in a study of PD-1 blockade in classical Hodgkin lymphoma. Time point: cycle 4 day 1 (C4D1), after six to seven weeks of nivolumab. There was relapse after autologous stem cell transplantation in every patient, and there was variation in brentuximab vedotin exposure. Negative magnetic selection isolated CD4+ T cells from thawed PBMCs. Clones were sequenced by immunoSEQ multiplex PCR, and TCRdb holds only the in-frame ones, with some missing. The sample contains around 37,000 clones, 92% of which appear only once. The source material was CD4+ T cells from blood, sampled before the fourth cycle of nivolumab. These TCRs come from a human donor with classical Hodgkin lymphoma.

This chain uses TRBV28 with TRBJ1-4; D gene ambiguous. The ends were cut back, 8 bases at V and 0 bases at J, with 16 bases in the middle. CDR1 is MDHEN, CDR2 SYDVKM, per germline. There are 16 residues in the CDR3. The CDR3 DNA sequence: TGTGCCAGCTCGGTGGCAACCCTTGCAACTAATGAAAAACTGTTTTTT. It codes for CASSVATLATNEKLFF. The full variable domain, with the rest looked up from reference TRBV28 and TRBJ1-4, is DVKVTQSSRYLVKRTGEKVFLECVQDMDHENMFWYRQDPGLGLRLIYFSYDVKMKEKGDIPEGYSVSREKKERFSLILESASTNQTSMYLCASSVATLATNEKLFFGSGTQLSVL.

The rearrangement joins TRBV18 to TRBJ2-5, with D uncertain. Germline values: CDR1 KGHSH, CDR2 LQKENI. Deletions cut 3 bases from V and 2 bases from J, with 10 bases between. The CDR3 spans 14 residues. The DNA of the CDR3 is TGTGCCAGCTCACCGTCAGCTTCGCAAGAGACCCAGTACTTC. Amino acids: CASSPSASQETQYF.

The rearrangement links TRBV6-1 to TRBJ2-5, with 8 nucleotides matching TRBD1. Per germline, CDR1 MNHNS and CDR2 SASEGT. This CDR3 comprises 13 residues. V shed 7 bases and J 4 bases; nucleotides not matched to a gene: 5. The CDR3 region is CASTGQEGETQYF. CDR3 nucleotide sequence: TGTGCCAGCACGGGACAGGAGGGAGAGACCCAGTACTTC.

The chain recombines TRBV28 with TRBJ2-7, with TRBD2 matching over 10 bases. With 4 bases clipped from V and 3 bases from J, the junction kept 6 bases outside the gene matches. The CDR3 has 15 residues. The germline CDR1 and CDR2 sequences are MDHEN and SYDVKM. For the CDR3, the DNA is TGTGCCAGCAGTTCAATAGCGGGAGGAGACTACGAGCAGTACTTC. It encodes CASSSIAGGDYEQYF.

The chain joins TRBV7-8 to TRBJ1-4; no firm D call. V was clipped by 5 bases and J by 10 bases, with 11 bases between them. The CDR3 spans 12 residues. Germline assignment: CDR1 SGHVS and CDR2 FQNEAQ. The CDR3 nucleotides are TGTGCCAGCAGCAGACGAACTGGAAAACTGTTTTTT. As protein: CASSRRTGKLFF.

J is TRBJ2-7 and V is TRBV28; 7 bases fit TRBD2. Per the germline V gene, CDR1 is MDHEN and CDR2 is SYDVKM. The CDR3 has 16 residues. Unmatched junction bases numbered 12, after V lost 4 bases and J lost 3 bases. In DNA form, the CDR3 reads TGTGCCAGCAGTTCTGGGTGGACGGGAGGATTCTACGAGCAGTACTTC. This sequence encodes CASSSGWTGGFYEQYF.

The rearrangement links TRBV14 to TRBJ2-1, with 8 positions matching TRBD2. Unmatched junction bases numbered 7, after V lost 1 base and J lost 2 bases. Germline V gene data show CDR1 as SGHDN and CDR2 as FVKESK. The CDR3 length is 17 residues. As DNA, the CDR3 is TGTGCCAGCAGCCAAGGCCGGGGGGGCCCCACCTACAATGAGCAGTTCTTC. Its translation: CASSQGRGGPTYNEQFF.

This chain connects TRBV29-1 to TRBJ2-3; tentative D call: TRBD2 (6 bases). Trimming left V 0 bases short and J 2 bases short, with 15 bases between. CDR3 length: 16 amino acids. Germline CDR1 reads SQVTM; CDR2 reads ANQGSEA. The CDR3 region is CSVEDPTPGDTDTQYF. DNA for the CDR3: TGCAGCGTTGAAGATCCTACCCCGGGGGACACAGATACGCAGTATTTT.